Reported below is one TCR beta chain. Its antigen remains undetermined. Base qualities are not provided; no much larger clone lies one nucleotide away. This sample was taken from a study of T cell responses to AZD1222 COVID-19 vaccine (dated by TCRdb to the early 2020s). Broadly, across the study: A total of around 240 trial participants underwent TCR sequencing, of whom around 210 had received two doses of AZD1222 and about 25 had received two doses of the MenACWY control vaccine. Trial participants were enrolled by age into 18-55, 56-69 and 70-plus year subgroups, with about 150, 28 and 57 TCR-sequenced participants respectively.

The time point tag for this specimen amounts to: baseline before first vaccination. The treatment or condition label corresponds to: meningococcal conjugate vaccine given as trial control. The vaccinee samples were drawn from two UK trials, COV001 and COV002, one of which was a single-blind randomized controlled phase 2/3 trial testing AZD1222 (ChAdOx1 nCoV-19) in healthy adults. Trial participant PBMC samples were collected at day 0 and day 28 after the second dose for TCRbeta chain sequencing. Broad study findings and their caveats: The vaccine-associated CD4 TCRs covered the entire spike protein, and the dominant responses fell in regions 160-218 and 743-854. No day 14 peak-response samples were available, so repertoires were characterized only after the peak T cell response. A significant rise in spike-specific TCR breadth and depth was observed after two AZD1222 doses relative to day 0 and relative to MenACWY recipients. The 56-69-year group was small, and its depth increase did not reach significance, likely because of low power. Participants were mostly white British, with more females than males. The authors suggested clonal diversity may have been underestimated. Only five or six AZD1222 recipients were SARS-CoV-2 seropositive at baseline, limiting conclusions about previously exposed vaccinees. Epitopes outside the regions mutated in the B.1.351 and B.1.1.7 variants were reportedly recognized by nearly half of the unique spike-specific TCRs.

The CDR3, from cysteine to phenylalanine, totals 15 residues. Of all the DNA, just the CDR3 is kept, 45 bases in frame from base 1. CDR1 SGHAT and CDR2 FQNNGV were looked up in the germline V gene. The V and J ends are trimmed by 4 bases and 1 base, leaving 13 bases between them. The CDR3 regions of human TCRbeta chains were subjected to immunosequencing. The study's own analysis went as follows. TCRs in the repertoires were matched against a reference library of SARS-CoV-2-specific TCRs that had been generated with the MIRA antigen-specificity platform. Breadth was defined as the fraction of unique TCRs that were SARS-CoV-2-associated, and depth was defined as the fraction of total T cells that were SARS-CoV-2-associated. Using the MIRA data, every spike-specific TCR was mapped to the spike region that the TCR reacted to and assigned to either a CD4 or a CD8 class. Log10-transformed breadth and depth values were compared by one-way ANOVA with Sidak's multiple comparisons tests. Sourced from immuneACCESS, this table was stored by TCRdb with only in-frame sequences that have V and J called. A share of the clones is absent; for the studies checked, an unresolved V gene accounts for under half, and the remainder has no known explanation. V and J calls and clone size follow that table, whereas D and trimming were derived from the DNA. The sample profile shows 130,000 to 150,000 clones; 82% of them were found once. The ten biggest clones cover 3.5% to 5% of the sample.

The sequenced sample was peripheral blood, obtained on day 0 of MenACWY control vaccination. The receptor was derived from an adult in good health. This chain joins TRBV11-2 to TRBJ1-2; a tentative D call is TRBD1 (6 bases match). CDR3 region: CASSSLQGYNYGYTF. At the DNA level, the sequence is TGTGCCAGCAGCTCCCTACAGGGATATAACTATGGCTACACCTTC.